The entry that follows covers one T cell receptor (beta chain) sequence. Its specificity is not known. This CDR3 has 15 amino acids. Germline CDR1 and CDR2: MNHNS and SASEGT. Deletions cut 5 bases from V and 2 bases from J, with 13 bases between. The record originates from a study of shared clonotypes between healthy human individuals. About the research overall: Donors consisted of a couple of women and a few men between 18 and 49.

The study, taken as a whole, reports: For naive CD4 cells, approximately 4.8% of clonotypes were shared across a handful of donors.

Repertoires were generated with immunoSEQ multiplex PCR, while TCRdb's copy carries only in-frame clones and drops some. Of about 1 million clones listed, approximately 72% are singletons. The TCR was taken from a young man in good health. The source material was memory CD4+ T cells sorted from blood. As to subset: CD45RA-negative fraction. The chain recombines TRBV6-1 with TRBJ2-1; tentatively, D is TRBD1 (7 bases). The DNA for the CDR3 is TGTGCCAGCAGTCCAACAGGGGAGGCCTACAATGAGCAGTTCTTC. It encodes CASSPTGEAYNEQFF.